This TCR beta chain was found in a study of graft-versus-host responses after intestinal transplantation. Germline CDR1 and CDR2: SGHTS and YDEGEE. The V gene end was trimmed by 2 bases and the J gene end by 7 bases; junction bases not matched to a gene: 10. This CDR3 contains 17 residues. This clone has more than one count but fewer than ten. Its target is unknown. Graft material was processed, releasing intraepithelial and lamina propria lymphocytes. The assay was immunoSEQ multiplex PCR, and TCRdb's table has in-frame clones only and misses some. The repertoire holds thousands of clones, with more than 60% as singletons. Findings of the study overall: Peak GvH clone levels in circulation were associated with early post-transplant HvG declines.

This clonotype was obtained from a human patient who received an intestinal transplant, so some T cells may come from the graft donor. The chain joins TRBV5-8 to TRBJ2-1; 12 bases line up with TRBD2. This sample comprised ileum tissue, obtained 50 to 55 days after transplant. The CDR3 region is CASSLYLAGGRSNEQFF. CDR3 DNA sequence: TGTGCCAGCAGCTTATATCTAGCGGGGGGGCGGTCGAATGAGCAGTTCTTC.